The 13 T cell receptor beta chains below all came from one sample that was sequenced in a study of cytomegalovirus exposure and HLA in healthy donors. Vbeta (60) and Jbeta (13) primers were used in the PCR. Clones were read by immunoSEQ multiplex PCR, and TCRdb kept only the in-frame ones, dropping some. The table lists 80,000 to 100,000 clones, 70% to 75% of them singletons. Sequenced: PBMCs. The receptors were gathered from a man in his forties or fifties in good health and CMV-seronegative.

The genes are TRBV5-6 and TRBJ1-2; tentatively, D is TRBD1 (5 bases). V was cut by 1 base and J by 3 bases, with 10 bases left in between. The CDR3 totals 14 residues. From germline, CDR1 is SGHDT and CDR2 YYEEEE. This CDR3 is CASSLIGAYYGYTF. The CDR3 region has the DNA TGTGCCAGCAGCTTGATAGGGGCCTACTATGGCTACACCTTC.

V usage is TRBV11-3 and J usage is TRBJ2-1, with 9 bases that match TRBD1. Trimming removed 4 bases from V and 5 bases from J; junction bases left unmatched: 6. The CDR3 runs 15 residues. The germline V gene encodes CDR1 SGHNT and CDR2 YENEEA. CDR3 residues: CASSSGTGNHNEQFF. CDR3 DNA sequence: TGTGCCAGCAGCTCCGGGACAGGGAACCACAATGAGCAGTTCTTC.

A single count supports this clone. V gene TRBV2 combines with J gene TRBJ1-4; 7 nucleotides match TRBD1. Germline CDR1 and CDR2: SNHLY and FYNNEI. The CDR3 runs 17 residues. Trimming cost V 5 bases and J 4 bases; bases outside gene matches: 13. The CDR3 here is CASSQQDRMAGNEKLFF. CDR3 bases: TGTGCCAGCAGTCAACAGGACAGGATGGCGGGTAATGAAAAACTGTTTTTT.

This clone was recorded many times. The CDR3 spells CASSYRYSGNTIYF. CDR3 nucleotides: TGTGCCAGCAGTTACCGGTATTCTGGAAACACCATATATTTT. This chain joins TRBV6-5 and TRBJ1-3, with D uncertain. The CDR3 consists of 14 residues. With 2 bases removed from V and 1 base from J, the gap between germline ends came to 6 bases. From germline, CDR1 is MNHEY and CDR2 SVGAGI.

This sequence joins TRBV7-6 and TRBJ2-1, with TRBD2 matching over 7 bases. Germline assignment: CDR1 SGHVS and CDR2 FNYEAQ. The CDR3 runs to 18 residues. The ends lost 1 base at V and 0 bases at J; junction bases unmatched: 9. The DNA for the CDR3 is TGTGCCAGCAGCTTAGTAATGCGGCGGGGGAGCTCCTACAATGAGCAGTTCTTC. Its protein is CASSLVMRRGSSYNEQFF.

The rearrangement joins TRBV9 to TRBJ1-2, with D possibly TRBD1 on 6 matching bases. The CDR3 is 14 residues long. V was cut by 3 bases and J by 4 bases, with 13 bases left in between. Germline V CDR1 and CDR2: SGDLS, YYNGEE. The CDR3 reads CASSGVGGGYGYTF. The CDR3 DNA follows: TGTGCCAGCAGCGGCGTAGGGGGGGGCTATGGCTACACCTTC.

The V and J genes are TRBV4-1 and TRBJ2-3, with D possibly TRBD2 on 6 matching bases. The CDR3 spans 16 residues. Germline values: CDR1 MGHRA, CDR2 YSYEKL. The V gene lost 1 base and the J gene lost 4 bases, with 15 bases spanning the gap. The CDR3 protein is CASSQVAGTGSDTQYF. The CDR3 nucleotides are TGCGCCAGCAGCCAAGTCGCGGGGACCGGGTCAGATACGCAGTATTTT.

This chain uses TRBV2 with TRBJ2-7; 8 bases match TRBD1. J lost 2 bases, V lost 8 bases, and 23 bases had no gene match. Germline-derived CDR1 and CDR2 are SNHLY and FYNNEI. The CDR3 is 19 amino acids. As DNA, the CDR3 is TGTGCCAGCGCGACGACAGGGACCAGGGGGCCAGGGTCCCCCTACGAGCAGTACTTC. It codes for CASATTGTRGPGSPYEQYF. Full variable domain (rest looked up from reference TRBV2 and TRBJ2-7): EPEVTQTPSHQVTQMGQEVILRCVPISNHLYFYWYRQILGQKVEFLVSFYNNEISEKSEIFDDQFSVERPDGSNFTLKIRSTKLEDSAMYFCASATTGTRGPGSPYEQYFGPGTRLTVT.

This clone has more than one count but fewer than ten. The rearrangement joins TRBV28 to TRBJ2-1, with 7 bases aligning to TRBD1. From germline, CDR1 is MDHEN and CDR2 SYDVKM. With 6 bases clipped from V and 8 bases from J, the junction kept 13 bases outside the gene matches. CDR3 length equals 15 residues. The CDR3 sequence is CASSFIQGLEDEQFF. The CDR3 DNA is TGTGCCAGCAGCTTCATACAGGGGTTAGAGGATGAGCAGTTCTTC.

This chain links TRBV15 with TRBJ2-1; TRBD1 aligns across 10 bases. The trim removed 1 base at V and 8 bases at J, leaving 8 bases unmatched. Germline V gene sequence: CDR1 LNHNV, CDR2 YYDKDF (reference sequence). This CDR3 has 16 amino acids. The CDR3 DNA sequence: TGTGCCACCAGCAGAGGAGGGGACAGGGGAATCGATGAGCAGTTCTTC. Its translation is CATSRGGDRGIDEQFF.

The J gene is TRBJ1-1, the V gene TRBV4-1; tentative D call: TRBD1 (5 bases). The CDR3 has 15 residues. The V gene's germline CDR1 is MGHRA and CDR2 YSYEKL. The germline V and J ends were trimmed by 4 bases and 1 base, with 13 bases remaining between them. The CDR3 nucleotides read TGCGCCAGCAGCCGTTCCCGTGGGGCGAACACTGAAGCTTTCTTT. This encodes CASSRSRGANTEAFF.

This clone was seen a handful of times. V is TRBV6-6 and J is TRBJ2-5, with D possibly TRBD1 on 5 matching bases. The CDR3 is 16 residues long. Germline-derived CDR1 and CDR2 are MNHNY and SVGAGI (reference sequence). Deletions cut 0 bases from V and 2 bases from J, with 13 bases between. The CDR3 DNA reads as TGTGCCAGCAGTTACTCGTTCCTCCGACAGCAAGAGACCCAGTACTTC. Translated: CASSYSFLRQQETQYF.

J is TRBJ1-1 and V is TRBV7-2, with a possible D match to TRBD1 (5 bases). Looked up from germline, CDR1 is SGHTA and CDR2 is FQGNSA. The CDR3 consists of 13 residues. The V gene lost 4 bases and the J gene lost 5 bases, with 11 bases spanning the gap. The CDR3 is CASSSGMITEAFF. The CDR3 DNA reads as TGTGCCAGCAGCTCAGGGATGATTACTGAAGCTTTCTTT.